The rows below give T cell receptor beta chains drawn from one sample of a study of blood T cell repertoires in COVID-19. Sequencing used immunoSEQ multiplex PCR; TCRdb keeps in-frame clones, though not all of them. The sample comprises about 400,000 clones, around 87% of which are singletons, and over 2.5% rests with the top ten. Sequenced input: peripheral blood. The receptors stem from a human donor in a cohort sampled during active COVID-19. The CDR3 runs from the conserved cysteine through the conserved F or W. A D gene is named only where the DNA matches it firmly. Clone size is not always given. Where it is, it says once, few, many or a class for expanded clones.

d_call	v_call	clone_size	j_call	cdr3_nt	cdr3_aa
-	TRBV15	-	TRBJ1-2	TGTGCCACCAGCAGAGATCAGATAGGGGGAAAGGATGGCTACACCTTC	CATSRDQIGGKDGYTF
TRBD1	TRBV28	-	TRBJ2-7	TGTGCCAGCAGTTTTAGGACAGGTGGGAGAAACGAGCAGTACTTC	CASSFRTGGRNEQYF
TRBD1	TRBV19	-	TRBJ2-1	TGTGCCAGTAGCACAGGGGCCGTCAATTACAATGAGCAGTTCTTC	CASSTGAVNYNEQFF
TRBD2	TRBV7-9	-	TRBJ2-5	TGTGCCAGCAGCTTATCAGCGGGATACCAAGAGACCCAGTACTTC	CASSLSAGYQETQYF
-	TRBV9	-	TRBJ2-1	TGTGCCAGCAGCGTAGTTGGAGGTCCCTACAATGAGCAGTTCTTC	CASSVVGGPYNEQFF
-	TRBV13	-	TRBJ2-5	TGTGCCAGCAGCTCAGGGGCACAAGAGACCCAGTACTTC	CASSSGAQETQYF
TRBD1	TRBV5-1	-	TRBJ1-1	TGCGCCAGCAGCCAAGGGACAGGGGGGAACACTGAAGCTTTCTTT	CASSQGTGGNTEAFF
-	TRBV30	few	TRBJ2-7	TGTGCCTGGACCCCAGGAGGGGGCGTCGGCGAGCAGTACTTC	CAWTPGGGVGEQYF
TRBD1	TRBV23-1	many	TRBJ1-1	TGCGCCAGCAGTCAAACAGGGGGCACTGAAGCTTTCTTT	CASSQTGGTEAFF
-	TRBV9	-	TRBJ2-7	TGTGCCAGCAGCACCAATACAGATACCTACGAGCAGTACTTC	CASSTNTDTYEQYF
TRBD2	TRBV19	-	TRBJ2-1	TGTGCCAGTAGTATCGCTAGCGGGAACAATGAGCAGTTCTTC	CASSIASGNNEQFF
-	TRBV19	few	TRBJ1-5	TGTGCCAGTAGTATTTTCAGGGTTGGCAATCAGCCCCAGCATTTT	CASSIFRVGNQPQHF
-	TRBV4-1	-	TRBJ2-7	TGCGCCAGCAGCCAAGATCAACATCTCGAATACGAGCAGTACTTC	CASSQDQHLEYEQYF
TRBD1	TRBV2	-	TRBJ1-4	TGTGCCAGCAGTGAAGGGGGACAGAACCGTCTCGGTCTGTTTTTT	CASSEGGQNRLGLFF
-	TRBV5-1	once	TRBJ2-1	TGCGCCAGCAGCTCGATCTTCGGGATCTCCTACAATGAGCAGTTCTTC	CASSSIFGISYNEQFF
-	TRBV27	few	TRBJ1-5	TGTGCCAGCAGTCTGGGGGGGCCTGATCAGCCCCAGCATTTT	CASSLGGPDQPQHF
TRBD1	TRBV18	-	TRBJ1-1	TGTGCCAGCTCACCGAGCGGACGGACAGGTGAAGCTTTCTTT	CASSPSGRTGEAFF
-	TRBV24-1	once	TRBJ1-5	TGTGCCACCAGTGAGCGGGGAACCCAGCCCCAGCATTTT	CATSERGTQPQHF
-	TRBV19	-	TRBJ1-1	TGTGCCAGTAGTATGAAGACAGAAGCTTTCTTT	CASSMKTEAFF
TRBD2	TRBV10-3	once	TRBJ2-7	TGTGCCATCAGCCAGCGGGAGAGCTACGAGCAGTACTTC	CAISQRESYEQYF
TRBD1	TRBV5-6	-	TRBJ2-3	TGTGCCAGCAGCGGGACAGCTACAGATACGCAGTATTTT	CASSGTATDTQYF
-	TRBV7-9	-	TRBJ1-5	TGTGCCAGCAGCTTAGGCACCAGGGGTCCCTCTGGCAATCAGCCCCAGCATTTT	CASSLGTRGPSGNQPQHF
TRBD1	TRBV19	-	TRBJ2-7	TGTGCCAGTAGTGGACTGGACAGGGGACCCTACGAGCAGTACTTC	CASSGLDRGPYEQYF
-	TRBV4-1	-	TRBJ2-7	TGCGCCAGCAGCCAAGAGATAGGATCGAACTACTACGAGCAGTACTTC	CASSQEIGSNYYEQYF
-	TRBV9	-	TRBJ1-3	TGTGCCAGCAGCGTGGAATGGGGCGGCTCTGGAAACACCATATATTTT	CASSVEWGGSGNTIYF
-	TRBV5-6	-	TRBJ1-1	TGTGCCAGCAGCGAGAGCAGGCAGGTCGCCGCTTTCTTT	CASSESRQVAAFF
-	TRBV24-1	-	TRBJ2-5	TGTGCCACCAGTGATTCATCGCGGCTGGAGACCCAGTACTTC	CATSDSSRLETQYF
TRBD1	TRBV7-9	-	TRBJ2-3	TGTGCCAGCAGCTACAGACAGGGGGCATGGGATACGCAGTATTTT	CASSYRQGAWDTQYF
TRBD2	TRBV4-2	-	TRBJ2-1	TGTGCCAGCAGCCAAGAACGAGCGGGGGTTGGGTCTGTCAATGAGCAGTTCTTC	CASSQERAGVGSVNEQFF
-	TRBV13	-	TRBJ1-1	TGTGCCAGCAGCTTTAGGAGTTCGAGGAACACTGAAGCTTTCTTT	CASSFRSSRNTEAFF
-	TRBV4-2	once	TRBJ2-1	TGTGCCAGCAGCCTGACGTCCACTAACAACTACTACAATGAGCAGTTCTTC	CASSLTSTNNYYNEQFF
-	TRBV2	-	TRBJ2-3	TGTGCCAGCACTCGCTACACAGATACGCAGTATTTT	CASTRYTDTQYF
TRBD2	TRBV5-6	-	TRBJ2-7	TGTGCCAGCAGCTTCCAGCGGGAGGCAACCTACGAGCAGTACTTC	CASSFQREATYEQYF
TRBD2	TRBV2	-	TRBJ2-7	TGTGCCAGCGGGGGGACTAGCGGGAGCTCCTACGAGCAGTACTTC	CASGGTSGSSYEQYF
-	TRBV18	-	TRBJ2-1	TGTGCCAGCTCACCACTTGAATCCGGGTTTCATGAGCAGTTCTTC	CASSPLESGFHEQFF
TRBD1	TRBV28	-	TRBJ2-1	TGTGCCAGCAACTCGTGGACAGGGCGTCCTGACCCCGACAATGAGCAGTTCTTC	CASNSWTGRPDPDNEQFF
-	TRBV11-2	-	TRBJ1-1	TGTGCCAGCAGCTTAGAGGGCAGGGCGAACACTGAAGCTTTCTTT	CASSLEGRANTEAFF